This TCR beta chain was identified during a study of read filtering for tumor transcriptome and immune sequencing. Looking at the study overall: Among patients, some 17 were male and some 15 female, aged 47 to 80 (mean roughly 63). R-ISS stage counts were 8 for I, approximately 15 for II, 7 for III.

Findings and limits, study-wide: About 81.9% of IR-seq clonotypes had one read, totaling about 3.5% of reads; RNA-seq: approximately 75% and 45%. The sorted CD138-negative fraction was a mixed bone marrow immune population, not purified T cells.

This clonotype was counted many times. The antigen is not known. The library was built from about 400 ng RNA with molecular barcoded adaptors for alpha/delta and beta/gamma chains. Each CDR3 protein is one row after TCRdb ran MiXCR on the reads. The table includes about 58,000 distinct CDR3 sequences, more than 9% detected once. Sequencing input: a population of CD138-negative cells sorted from bone marrow. This receptor was obtained from a donor at least 40 years old with multiple myeloma.

CDR3 sequence (DNA): TGCAGTGCTAGCCCCCCAAAGGTCTCTCGGGCCAGGAACTATGGCTACACCTTC. As protein: CSASPPKVSRARNYGYTF. The rearrangement links TRBV20-1 to TRBJ1-2, with D uncertain. The V gene lost 3 bases and the J gene lost 2 bases, with 25 bases spanning the gap. Germline loops: CDR1 DFQATT, CDR2 SNEGSKA (reference sequence). The CDR3 sequence is 18 residues long.